A selection of T cell receptor beta chains follows, all from one sample in a study of cytomegalovirus exposure and HLA in healthy donors. Profiled with immunoSEQ multiplex PCR; TCRdb holds only in-frame clones, not every one. The sample has 150,000 to 200,000 clones, 80% seen once. The sample was PBMCs. Every receptor here comes from a man aged 18-30 years in good health and CMV-seropositive. CDR3s include the opening cysteine and the closing phenylalanine or tryptophan. Each record gives: CDR3 length, clone size, D gene, V gene, J gene, CDR3 DNA, CDR3 protein. A D gene is named only where the DNA matches it firmly. Clone size appears in some rows only: once, few, many, or a class for an expanded clone.

CDR3 length: 16
clone size: few
D gene: TRBD1
V gene: TRBV6-5
J gene: TRBJ2-2
CDR3 DNA: TGTGCCAGCAGTTTCTATGGGACAGGGGACACCGGGGAGCTGTTTTTT
CDR3 protein: CASSFYGTGDTGELFF

CDR3 length: 12
clone size: NA
D gene: NA
V gene: TRBV13
J gene: TRBJ2-7
CDR3 DNA: TGTGCCAGCAGCTTAGCAGCCTACGAGCAGTACTTC
CDR3 protein: CASSLAAYEQYF

CDR3 length: 15
clone size: NA
D gene: NA
V gene: TRBV4-2
J gene: TRBJ2-7
CDR3 DNA: TGTGCCAGCAGCCAAGAGGATGGGAGCTCCTACGAGCAGTACTTC
CDR3 protein: CASSQEDGSSYEQYF

CDR3 length: 18
clone size: NA
D gene: TRBD2
V gene: TRBV4-1
J gene: TRBJ2-3
CDR3 DNA: TGCGCCAGCAGCCAAGACCTAAGACTAGCGGGGAACACAGATACGCAGTATTTT
CDR3 protein: CASSQDLRLAGNTDTQYF

CDR3 length: 13
clone size: NA
D gene: NA
V gene: TRBV6-5
J gene: TRBJ2-4
CDR3 DNA: TGTGCCAGCACGGGTTTAGCCAAAAACATTCAGTACTTC
CDR3 protein: CASTGLAKNIQYF

CDR3 length: 13
clone size: few
D gene: NA
V gene: TRBV11-1
J gene: TRBJ2-4
CDR3 DNA: TGTGCCAGCAGCTTCGAAACCCGGGACTCACAGTACTTC
CDR3 protein: CASSFETRDSQYF

CDR3 length: 16
clone size: NA
D gene: TRBD1
V gene: TRBV9
J gene: TRBJ2-2
CDR3 DNA: TGTGCCAGCAGCGACCGGGACAGGGCCCGGACCGGGGAGCTGTTTTTT
CDR3 protein: CASSDRDRARTGELFF

CDR3 length: 13
clone size: NA
D gene: NA
V gene: TRBV7-7
J gene: TRBJ2-7
CDR3 DNA: TGTGCCAGCAGCTTAGGGACTCCCTACGAGCAGTACTTC
CDR3 protein: CASSLGTPYEQYF

CDR3 length: 16
clone size: NA
D gene: NA
V gene: TRBV4-1
J gene: TRBJ1-6
CDR3 DNA: TGCGCCAGCAGCCGGTCCCCGGGGGACCTTAATTCACCCCTCCACTTT
CDR3 protein: CASSRSPGDLNSPLHF

CDR3 length: 13
clone size: few
D gene: TRBD1
V gene: TRBV6-1
J gene: TRBJ1-2
CDR3 DNA: TGTGCCAGCAATCCGACAGGGTCTGACGGCTACACCTTC
CDR3 protein: CASNPTGSDGYTF

CDR3 length: 15
clone size: NA
D gene: TRBD1
V gene: TRBV4-3
J gene: TRBJ1-2
CDR3 DNA: TGCGCCAGCAGCCTTACGGGACAGGGCATCTATGGCTACACCTTC
CDR3 protein: CASSLTGQGIYGYTF

CDR3 length: 15
clone size: few
D gene: NA
V gene: TRBV19
J gene: TRBJ1-1
CDR3 DNA: TGTGCCAGTCAAACCACCCGGACACAGAACACTGAAGCTTTCTTT
CDR3 protein: CASQTTRTQNTEAFF

CDR3 length: 13
clone size: NA
D gene: NA
V gene: TRBV29-1
J gene: TRBJ1-4
CDR3 DNA: TGCAGCGTCTCCACCTCACTAGGTGAAAAACTGTTTTTT
CDR3 protein: CSVSTSLGEKLFF

CDR3 length: 13
clone size: few
D gene: TRBD1
V gene: TRBV19
J gene: TRBJ1-2
CDR3 DNA: TGTGCCAGTAGCGCAGGGGGGCCCTATGGCTACACCTTC
CDR3 protein: CASSAGGPYGYTF

CDR3 length: 16
clone size: NA
D gene: TRBD2
V gene: TRBV29-1
J gene: TRBJ2-1
CDR3 DNA: TGCAGCGTCACGGGACTAGCGGGAGGGAGATACAATGAGCAGTTCTTC
CDR3 protein: CSVTGLAGGRYNEQFF

CDR3 length: 17
clone size: NA
D gene: TRBD1
V gene: TRBV27
J gene: TRBJ2-7
CDR3 DNA: TGTGCCAGCAGTTCGAAGAGGCTACCGGGACAGGGCTACGAGCAGTACTTC
CDR3 protein: CASSSKRLPGQGYEQYF

CDR3 length: 15
clone size: NA
D gene: NA
V gene: TRBV6-5
J gene: TRBJ2-7
CDR3 DNA: TGTGCCAGCAGCCCGTCCGAGGCCAGCTCCTACGAGCAGTACTTC
CDR3 protein: CASSPSEASSYEQYF